Each of the 30 T cell receptor beta chains below was sequenced from the same sample in a study of beta chain features in type 1 diabetes. The authors reverse transcribed all of the isolated RNA, so sequencing captured expressed TCRB transcripts. This table comes from immunoSEQ multiplex PCR, and its TCRdb copy is limited to in-frame clones, with some not included. The data contain some 240,000 clones, roughly 11% of them seen just once; the ten biggest clones take up over 1%. Material: central memory CD4+ T cells from blood. These receptors originate from a man between 18 and 29 years old in good health.

The table lists this clone with many counts. The chain is built from TRBV28 and TRBJ2-1, with 13 positions matching TRBD2. With V trimmed by 5 bases and J by 12 bases, 7 bases remained unmatched. Per germline, CDR1 MDHEN and CDR2 SYDVKM. The CDR3 totals 14 residues. Here the CDR3 DNA reads TGTGCCAGCAGTCCAGGACTAGCGGGAGTCGGGCAGTTCTTC. The encoded protein is CASSPGLAGVGQFF.

CDR3 in DNA: TGTGCCAGCAGCCAAGTTAGCGGGGGCACCTACAATGAGCAGTTCTTC. This sequence encodes CASSQVSGGTYNEQFF. The V and J genes are TRBV7-9 and TRBJ2-1; 9 positions match TRBD2. The junction had 7 bases not matched to a gene; V was cut back by 5 bases and J by 2 bases. CDR1 and CDR2 (germline): SEHNR, FQNEAQ (reference sequence). There are 16 residues in the CDR3. The whole variable domain, remainder taken from reference TRBV7-9 and TRBJ2-1, is DTGVSQNPRHKITKRGQNVTFRCDPISEHNRLYWYRQTLGQGPEFLTYFQNEAQLEKSRLLSDRFSAERPKGSFSTLEIQRTEQGDSAMYLCASSQVSGGTYNEQFFGPGTRLTVL.

The gene calls are TRBV11-2 and TRBJ2-7; maybe TRBD1 (5 bases). This CDR3 is 14 amino acids long. The V gene lost 0 bases and the J gene lost 2 bases, with 8 bases spanning the gap. The germline V gene encodes CDR1 SGHAT and CDR2 FQNNGV. CDR3 in DNA: TGTGCCAGCAGCTTAGACAGGGCCCCCTACGAGCAGTACTTC. Translated: CASSLDRAPYEQYF.

This clone was observed a few times. This chain joins TRBV11-2 and TRBJ2-1, with 8 nucleotides matching TRBD2. The germline gives CDR1 SGHAT, CDR2 FQNNGV. The CDR3 has 15 amino acids. V lost 4 bases and J lost 6; bases outside the gene matches: 8. For the CDR3, the DNA is TGTGCCAGCAGCTATGGGGGACTAGGGGTCAATGAGCAGTTCTTC. As protein: CASSYGGLGVNEQFF.

This clone came up many times. V and J are TRBV25-1 and TRBJ2-5, with 8 nucleotides matching TRBD1. This CDR3 region has 13 residues. CDR1 and CDR2 (germline): MGHDK, SYGVNS. Losses at the gene ends were 3 bases for V and 5 bases for J; bases not matched to a gene: 2. CDR3 DNA: TGTGCCAGCAGTGACCAGGGGGCGGAGACCCAGTACTTC. Protein product: CASSDQGAETQYF.

This chain's CDR3 is CSAGKVYEQYF. The CDR3 DNA reads as TGCAGCGCCGGAAAGGTCTACGAGCAGTACTTC. The chain carries TRBV29-1 and TRBJ2-7; D unclear. CDR3 length: 11 amino acids. Germline lookup yields CDR1 SQVTM and CDR2 ANQGSEA. V was clipped by 7 bases and J by 3 bases, with 10 bases between them.

The chain combines TRBV30 with TRBJ1-4; the D gene is possibly TRBD1 (5 bases). Germline lookup yields CDR1 GTSNPN and CDR2 SVGIG (reference sequence). The CDR3 length is 14 residues. The ends were cut back, 2 bases at V and 7 bases at J, with 14 bases in the middle. The CDR3 coding sequence is TGTGCCTGGAGTTCGTCGGGGGATTCTGAAAAACTGTTTTTT. It encodes CAWSSSGDSEKLFF. Complete variable domain (other parts from reference TRBV30 and TRBJ1-4): SQTIHQWPATLVQPVGSPLSLECTVEGTSNPNLYWYRQAAGRGLQLLFYSVGIGQISSEVPQNLSASRPQDRQFILSSKKLLLSDSGFYLCAWSSSGDSEKLFFGSGTQLSVL.

This clone was observed a handful of times. This chain links TRBV5-4 with TRBJ2-2; D might be TRBD1 (8 bases). CDR3 length: 16 amino acids. V was clipped by 3 bases and J by 3 bases, with 15 bases between them. Per germline, CDR1 SGHNT and CDR2 YYREEE (reference sequence). This chain's CDR3 is CASSWHRGRDTGELFF. The CDR3 DNA follows: TGTGCCAGCAGCTGGCACAGGGGGAGGGACACCGGGGAGCTGTTTTTT.

This clone was seen only a few times. The chain joins TRBV6-6 to TRBJ2-1; 7 bases align to TRBD2. V was pared by 7 bases and J by 4 bases, with 7 bases of the junction left unmatched. This CDR3 contains 14 residues. CDR1 and CDR2 from the germline V gene are MNHNY and SVGAGI (reference sequence). CDR3 coding DNA: TGTGCCAGCATTGGGCTAGCGGCTTACAATGAGCAGTTCTTC. It translates to CASIGLAAYNEQFF.

The chain joins TRBV5-1 to TRBJ2-3; a weak D match, TRBD2 (5 bases). This CDR3 has 15 residues. The germline CDR1 and CDR2 sequences are SGHRS and YFSETQ. With 1 base removed from V and 2 bases from J, the gap between germline ends came to 11 bases. The CDR3 DNA is TGCGCCAGCAGCTTGACCGGGATTCCCACAGATACGCAGTATTTT. Its translation is CASSLTGIPTDTQYF.

The CDR3 nucleotides are TGTGCAAGTCGCCGGAGGGGTACAGGGGAAGTCGAAAAACTGTTTTTT. It specifies CASRRRGTGEVEKLFF. The rearrangement links TRBV12-2 to TRBJ1-4; the table calls TRBD1, which could not be checked here. TRBV12-2 is shown as a pseudogene. The CDR3 totals 16 residues.

The chain uses TRBV7-2 and TRBJ2-7, with 7 bases identical to TRBD2. The trim removed 5 bases at V and 0 bases at J, leaving 7 bases unmatched. The V gene's germline CDR1 is SGHTA and CDR2 FQGNSA. This CDR3 spans 15 amino acids. The CDR3 loop reads CASSTLAASSYEQYF. CDR3 nucleotides: TGTGCCAGCAGCACTCTAGCGGCCAGCTCCTACGAGCAGTACTTC.

This clone was recorded at least ten times. The chain couples TRBV5-1 to TRBJ2-1; 8 nucleotides agree with TRBD2. The ends lost 5 bases at V and 8 bases at J; junction bases unmatched: 9. CDR3 size: 14 residues. Germline V gives CDR1 SGHRS, CDR2 YFSETQ. For the CDR3, the DNA is TGCGCCAGCAGACCAGCGGGGGATTTGCATGAGCAGTTCTTC. The encoded protein is CASRPAGDLHEQFF. Full variable domain (outside the CDR3, taken from reference TRBV5-1 and TRBJ2-1): KAGVTQTPRYLIKTRGQQVTLSCSPISGHRSVSWYQQTPGQGLQFLFEYFSETQRNKGNFPGRFSGRQFSNSRSEMNVSTLELGDSALYLCASRPAGDLHEQFFGPGTRLTVL.

This clone appeared many times. V and J are TRBV29-1 and TRBJ2-5; 7 bases align to TRBD1. Germline CDR1 reads SQVTM; CDR2 reads ANQGSEA. The CDR3 is made up of 14 amino acids. J gave up 0 bases and V 8 bases, and 9 bases lay outside the gene matches. For the CDR3, the DNA is TGCAGCCTTGGGGACAGACGAGACCAAGAGACCCAGTACTTC. It translates to CSLGDRRDQETQYF.

This chain uses TRBV19 with TRBJ2-5; TRBD1 aligns across 10 bases. From germline, CDR1 is LNHDA and CDR2 SQIVND (reference sequence). The CDR3 extends over 14 amino acids. With 7 bases clipped from V and 5 bases from J, the junction kept 7 bases outside the gene matches. Here the CDR3 DNA reads TGTGCCAGTATCGACAGGGGGCGAGGGGAGACCCAGTACTTC. Amino acids: CASIDRGRGETQYF.

The gene calls are TRBV6-6 and TRBJ2-1, with TRBD1 matching over 7 bases. This CDR3 comprises 15 residues. Trimming cost V 4 bases and J 7 bases; bases outside gene matches: 10. The germline V gene has CDR1 MNHNY and CDR2 SVGAGI (reference sequence). CDR3 nucleotides: TGTGCCAGCAGTTCTTTTGACAGGGTGGGGAATGAGCAGTTCTTC. Translated: CASSSFDRVGNEQFF.

On this clone itself: Other DNA sequences in this specimen translate into the identical CDR3. This chain joins TRBV18 and TRBJ1-3; no reliable D call. V was shortened by 3 bases and J by 0 bases, with 12 bases between the two germline ends. Germline V gene sequence: CDR1 KGHSH, CDR2 LQKENI. This CDR3 has 16 residues. The CDR3 nucleotides are TGTGCCAGCTCACCGCCAGGACGCCTCTCTGGAAACACCATATATTTT. Encoded protein: CASSPPGRLSGNTIYF.

A few counts support this clone. The V call is TRBV29-1, the J call TRBJ1-1; TRBD1 might be the D (5 bases). The V end was cut by 8 bases, the J end by 3 bases, with 13 bases between. The CDR3 is 12 amino acids. CDR1 is SQVTM, CDR2 ANQGSEA, per germline. The CDR3 loop is CSLREGDTEAFF. For the CDR3, the DNA is TGCAGCCTCAGGGAAGGGGACACTGAAGCTTTCTTT.

The CDR3 loop reads CASSEGYETQYF. As DNA, the CDR3 is TGTGCCAGCAGCGAGGGGTATGAGACCCAGTACTTC. V is TRBV6-6 and J is TRBJ2-5; D is tentatively TRBD1 or TRBD2 (5 bases each). V lost 6 bases and J 5 bases, leaving 10 bases between the germline ends. Germline CDR1 reads MNHNY; CDR2 reads SVGAGI (reference sequence). The length of the CDR3 is 12 residues.

The V gene is TRBV29-1, the J gene TRBJ2-1, with 9 bases matching TRBD2. The germline V gene encodes CDR1 SQVTM and CDR2 ANQGSEA. With V trimmed by 5 bases and J by 0 bases, 5 bases remained unmatched. The CDR3 has 15 amino acids. The CDR3 loop is CSVYQTSGSYNEQFF. The DNA of the CDR3 is TGCAGCGTTTACCAGACTAGCGGCTCCTACAATGAGCAGTTCTTC.

The sample holds a few counts of this clone. The V call is TRBV5-4, the J call TRBJ2-1; D is ambiguous. The V and J ends lost 4 bases and 7 bases respectively, with 15 bases between them. The length of the CDR3 is 14 residues. CDR1 is SGHNT and CDR2 is YYREEE in the germline V gene (reference sequence). CDR3 residues: CASSDGSSWNEQFF. The DNA of the CDR3 is TGTGCCAGCAGCGATGGATCGAGCTGGAATGAGCAGTTCTTC.

This rearrangement joins TRBV14 to TRBJ2-1; possibly TRBD1 for D (5 bases). The germline V gene encodes CDR1 SGHDN and CDR2 FVKESK. V was shortened by 3 bases and J by 0 bases, with 9 bases between the two germline ends. The CDR3 sequence is 15 residues long. The CDR3 region is CASSHRVDSYNEQFF. The CDR3 DNA follows: TGTGCCAGCAGCCACAGGGTAGACTCCTACAATGAGCAGTTCTTC.

This clone was detected a few times. The chain couples TRBV5-1 to TRBJ2-1, with D perhaps assigned TRBD1 or TRBD2 (5 bases each). The CDR3 sequence is 13 residues long. Germline V lookup: CDR1 SGHRS, CDR2 YFSETQ. V dropped 4 bases and J dropped 5 bases, with 10 bases sitting between them. CDR3 loop: CASSPGTNNEQFF. The DNA for the CDR3 is TGCGCCAGCAGCCCCGGGACCAACAATGAGCAGTTCTTC.

This clone was counted between two and nine times. V usage is TRBV7-9 and J usage is TRBJ2-1; D might be TRBD2 (6 bases). With 6 bases removed from V and 0 bases from J, the gap between germline ends came to 6 bases. There are 13 residues in the CDR3. Germline CDR1 is SEHNR and CDR2 is FQNEAQ (reference sequence). The CDR3: CASREGSYNEQFF. CDR3 coding DNA: TGTGCCAGCAGGGAGGGCTCCTACAATGAGCAGTTCTTC.

This clone showed up just a few times. V is TRBV6-5 and J is TRBJ2-7; D remains unclear. The CDR3 runs 15 residues. Germline V CDR1 and CDR2: MNHEY, SVGAGI. Trimming removed 3 bases at V and 2 bases at J, with 14 bases between. The CDR3 DNA reads as TGTGCCAGCAGTTATGACGAGACGTCAGCCTACGAGCAGTACTTC. Its translation is CASSYDETSAYEQYF.

The chain combines TRBV6-5 with TRBJ2-3, with 10 bases lining up with TRBD2. J was trimmed by 2 bases and V by 5 bases; bases with no gene match: 4. This CDR3 contains 15 residues. Germline CDR1 reads MNHEY; CDR2 reads SVGAGI. In DNA, the CDR3 is TGTGCCAGCAGTCGCCTAGCGGGAGACACAGATACGCAGTATTTT. Protein sequence: CASSRLAGDTDTQYF.

The CDR3 nucleotides read TGTGCCAGCAGTGGACGAATAGTACAGGGAGACACCGGGGAGCTGTTTTTT. It codes for CASSGRIVQGDTGELFF. This chain connects TRBV25-1 to TRBJ2-2; D is perhaps TRBD1 (6 bases). Trimming pared 4 bases from V and 3 bases from J, leaving 18 bases between. Germline CDR1 MGHDK, CDR2 SYGVNS. The CDR3 extends over 17 amino acids.

This clone was seen just once. This probably arose from a read error, given a far larger clone one base away. The same CDR3 can be traced to other DNA sequences in this sample. The chain employs TRBV29-1 and TRBJ2-7; perhaps TRBD2 as D (6 bases). The germline V and J ends were trimmed by 7 bases and 7 bases, with 20 bases remaining between them. CDR3 size: 13 residues. Germline CDR1 SQVTM, CDR2 ANQGSEA. The CDR3 loop is CSGEAASGQEQYF. The DNA of the CDR3 is TGCAGCGGGGAGGCAGCCAGCGGCCAGGAGCAGTACTTC.

This clone occurred a few times. V usage is TRBV28 and J usage is TRBJ1-1; D is undetermined. The CDR3 is made up of 12 amino acids. V dropped 6 bases and J dropped 2 bases, with 7 bases sitting between them. Germline V lookup: CDR1 MDHEN, CDR2 SYDVKM. CDR3 in DNA: TGTGCCAGCAGCAGCGTAAACACTGAAGCTTTCTTT. This sequence encodes CASSSVNTEAFF.

The CDR3 bases are TGTGCCAGCAGCCGAACGTTAGGAGACTATGGCTACACCTTC. Its protein is CASSRTLGDYGYTF. This sequence joins TRBV4-2 and TRBJ1-2; D call uncertain. Germline-derived CDR1 and CDR2 are LGHNA and YNFKEQ. This CDR3 comprises 14 residues. V lost 4 bases and J 3 bases, leaving 12 bases between the germline ends.